This is a list of T cell receptor beta chains from one sample in a study of long-term antiretroviral therapy in people with HIV. Using immunoSEQ multiplex PCR, the repertoire was profiled, and TCRdb retains in-frame clones only, with some absent. The table includes 20,000 to 25,000 clones, 70% to 90% detected once. Material: unsorted PBMCs, obtained 0.6 years after starting antiretroviral therapy. The receptors originated from a man aged 55 to 69 with HIV. Each CDR3 is given with its conserved first and last residue.

TRBV5-1,CASSLADGPNTEAFF
TRBV6-1,CASSEGRGDLSYNEQFF
TRBV7-8,CASSNSGLAGSMDTQYF
TRBV18,CASSPPSEGEQYF
TRBV28,CASISGSYNEQFF
TRBV5-4,CASSLGAGDVYEQYF
TRBV6-6,CASSPTGEGTDTQYF
TRBV5-1,CASSLGSAGEEKLFF
TRBV7-3,CASSRDMNTEAFF
TRBV30,CAWSASGRGEQYF
TRBV4-3,CASSQEPGQVGDYGYTF
TRBV7-9,CASSRRAGEHTEAFF
TRBV10-3,CAISSGTGNNEKLFF
TRBV7-9,CASSFSVGGVQPQHF
TRBV7-2,CASSPSSQVYEQYF
TRBV5-1,CASSPGSGGPSQPQHF
TRBV5-5,CASSSLTSMNTGELFF
TRBV19,CASSTYSGTRYGYTF
TRBV10-1,CASSSQDPYGGELFF
TRBV18,CASSWDRSTDTQYF
TRBV7-9,CASSQNDHNQPQHF
TRBV28,CASSPVTGVDEKLFF
TRBV18,CASSPPARREDREQYF
TRBV27,CASSFMGGGDTEAFF
TRBV5-1,CASSLYPSTNEKLFF
TRBV9,CASSAEGPGYTF
TRBV4-1,CASSRAGTDHYEQYF